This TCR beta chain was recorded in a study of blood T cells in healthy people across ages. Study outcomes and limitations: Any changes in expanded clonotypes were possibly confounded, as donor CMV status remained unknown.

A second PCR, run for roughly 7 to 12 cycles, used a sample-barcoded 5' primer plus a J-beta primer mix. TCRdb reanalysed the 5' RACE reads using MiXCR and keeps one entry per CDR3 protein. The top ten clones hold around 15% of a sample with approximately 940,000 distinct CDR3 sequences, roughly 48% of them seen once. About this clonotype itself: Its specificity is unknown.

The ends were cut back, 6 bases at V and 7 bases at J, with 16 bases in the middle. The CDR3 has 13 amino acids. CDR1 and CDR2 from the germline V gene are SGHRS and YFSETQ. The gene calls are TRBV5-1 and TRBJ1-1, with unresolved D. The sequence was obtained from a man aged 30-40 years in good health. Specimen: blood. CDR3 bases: TGCGCCAGCATCCTGAGGGCAGGAGGTGAAGCTTTCTTT. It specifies CASILRAGGEAFF.